This is a list of T cell receptor beta chains from one sample in a study of CD8 T cells in Susac syndrome. TCRdb called the immunoSEQ multiplex PCR reads again in MiXCR, with one record for every CDR3 protein. The table includes 250,000 to 350,000 distinct CDR3 sequences, just over 90% detected once. The sequencing input was CD4+ T cells from PBMCs. Receptor source: a human donor with multiple sclerosis. Both conserved end residues are part of each CDR3. A D gene is named only where the DNA matches it firmly. For some rows the clone size is stated as once, few or many, or as a class when expanded; others skip it.

V gene: TRBV7-2
J gene: TRBJ1-2
D gene: NA
clone size: NA
CDR3 DNA: TGTGCCAGCAGCGTCCGAGGGATCGACACCTTC
CDR3 protein: CASSVRGIDTF

V gene: TRBV19
J gene: TRBJ2-1
D gene: NA
clone size: NA
CDR3 DNA: TGTGCCAGTAGTTCCTCCCAGGCGAGCTCCTACAATGAGCAGTTCTTC
CDR3 protein: CASSSSQASSYNEQFF

V gene: TRBV2
J gene: TRBJ2-7
D gene: TRBD1
clone size: once
CDR3 DNA: TGTGCCAGTCGAACACCTCCGGGACAGCTATATCGACCTACCTACGAGCAGTACTTC
CDR3 protein: CASRTPPGQLYRPTYEQYF

V gene: TRBV20-1
J gene: TRBJ2-7
D gene: NA
clone size: NA
CDR3 DNA: TGCAGTGCTGCCGACAGCTACGAGCAGTACTTC
CDR3 protein: CSAADSYEQYF

V gene: TRBV7-3
J gene: TRBJ2-5
D gene: NA
clone size: NA
CDR3 DNA: TGTGCCAGCAGCTTAAACGGGGGACTTCAAGAGACCCAGTACTTC
CDR3 protein: CASSLNGGLQETQYF

V gene: TRBV5-1
J gene: TRBJ1-4
D gene: NA
clone size: NA
CDR3 DNA: TGCGCCAGCAGCTATGCAGGAGAAAAACTGTTTTTT
CDR3 protein: CASSYAGEKLFF

V gene: TRBV30
J gene: TRBJ1-1
D gene: TRBD1
clone size: once
CDR3 DNA: TGTGCCTGGTACTCACCAGGGGGAATGAACACTGAAGCTTTCTTT
CDR3 protein: CAWYSPGGMNTEAFF

V gene: TRBV20-1
J gene: TRBJ2-7
D gene: TRBD2
clone size: NA
CDR3 DNA: TGCAGTGCTTCACTAGCGGGGGGCGACGAGCAGTACTTC
CDR3 protein: CSASLAGGDEQYF

V gene: TRBV5-1
J gene: TRBJ2-3
D gene: NA
clone size: NA
CDR3 DNA: TGCGCCAGCAGCAACAAACCCAGCAGGGGCGGGATCACAGATACGCAGTATTTT
CDR3 protein: CASSNKPSRGGITDTQYF

V gene: TRBV7-9
J gene: TRBJ1-4
D gene: NA
clone size: NA
CDR3 DNA: TGTGCCAGCAGCGAACACAGGGATAATGAAAAACTGTTTTTT
CDR3 protein: CASSEHRDNEKLFF

V gene: TRBV27
J gene: TRBJ2-5
D gene: TRBD2
clone size: NA
CDR3 DNA: TGTGCCAGCAGTTTATCGGGACTAGCGGGGGGTACGGAGACCCAGTACTTC
CDR3 protein: CASSLSGLAGGTETQYF

V gene: TRBV9
J gene: TRBJ2-3
D gene: NA
clone size: once
CDR3 DNA: TGTGCCAGCAAGGCCTCGGGAGACTTCTCAGATACGCAGTATTTT
CDR3 protein: CASKASGDFSDTQYF

V gene: TRBV10-1
J gene: TRBJ1-1
D gene: NA
clone size: NA
CDR3 DNA: TGCGCCAGCATGACCGGATGGAACACTGAAGCTTTCTTT
CDR3 protein: CASMTGWNTEAFF

V gene: TRBV7-2
J gene: TRBJ2-3
D gene: NA
clone size: NA
CDR3 DNA: TGTGCCAGCAGCAGCCGGCCCCGGGCAGATACGCAGTATTTT
CDR3 protein: CASSSRPRADTQYF

V gene: TRBV28
J gene: TRBJ1-4
D gene: NA
clone size: NA
CDR3 DNA: TGTGCCAGCATTAGTACGGGGAGGAATGAAAAACTGTTTTTT
CDR3 protein: CASISTGRNEKLFF

V gene: TRBV6-5
J gene: TRBJ1-1
D gene: NA
clone size: NA
CDR3 DNA: TGTGCCAGCAGTTACAAACGAGGGACTGAAGCTTTCTTT
CDR3 protein: CASSYKRGTEAFF

V gene: TRBV20-1
J gene: TRBJ2-7
D gene: NA
clone size: once
CDR3 DNA: TGCAGTGCCAATTCCGGAGGGCTCGTTCAGGACGAGCAGTACTTC
CDR3 protein: CSANSGGLVQDEQYF

V gene: TRBV20-1
J gene: TRBJ2-7
D gene: TRBD1
clone size: NA
CDR3 DNA: TGCAGTGCTAGACCGGACAGGGCCCCCTACGAGCAGTACTTC
CDR3 protein: CSARPDRAPYEQYF

V gene: TRBV20-1
J gene: TRBJ1-1
D gene: NA
clone size: NA
CDR3 DNA: TGCAGTGCTAGGGGCGCGAACACTGAAGCTTTCTTT
CDR3 protein: CSARGANTEAFF